This T cell receptor (beta chain) was documented in a study of T cells after yellow fever vaccination. General study results and limits: Re-detected after boosting: most primary clones, around 96% of CD4 and roughly 88% of CD8.

As TCR cDNA was made by 5'RACE template switching, a universal primer site and UMIs were added. TCRdb reprocessed the 5' RACE reads via MiXCR and lists one record per CDR3 protein. Of more than 95,000 distinct CDR3 sequences in the sample, roughly 9% were seen once. This clonotype was seen more than once but under ten times. Its antigen is not known. The CDR3 covers 15 residues. CDR1 is SGHAT and CDR2 is FQNNGV in the germline V gene. V lost 3 bases and J 6 bases, leaving 15 bases between the germline ends. The sequenced sample was CD8+ T cells sorted from PBMCs, obtained on the day of the yellow fever booster vaccination. This clonotype originated in a man younger than 35 who received the YFV17D yellow fever vaccine. This sequence joins TRBV11-2 and TRBJ1-5, with D tentatively TRBD1 (5 bases). The CDR3 region is CASSLGDQRVQPQHF. CDR3 nucleotide sequence: TGTGCCAGCAGCTTGGGGGATCAAAGGGTTCAGCCCCAGCATTTT. The entire variable domain, with the rest obtained from reference TRBV11-2 and TRBJ1-5, is as follows: EAGVAQSPRYKIIEKRQSVAFWCNPISGHATLYWYQQILGQGPKLLIQFQNNGVVDDSQLPKDRFSAERLKGVDSTLKIQPAKLEDSAVYLCASSLGDQRVQPQHFGDGTRLSIL.